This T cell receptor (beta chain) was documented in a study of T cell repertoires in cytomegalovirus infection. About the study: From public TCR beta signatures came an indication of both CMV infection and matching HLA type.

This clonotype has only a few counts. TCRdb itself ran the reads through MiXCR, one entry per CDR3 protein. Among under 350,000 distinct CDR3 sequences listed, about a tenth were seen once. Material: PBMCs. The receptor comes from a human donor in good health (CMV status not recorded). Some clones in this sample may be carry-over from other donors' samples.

The CDR3 nucleotides read TGTGCCAGCAGTTACTACCAACGGGGGAGCCAGTTCTTC. Its translation is CASSYYQRGSQFF. V usage is TRBV6-2 or TRBV6-3 and J usage is TRBJ2-1; perhaps TRBD2 as D (6 bases). The CDR3 spans 13 residues. Trimming shortened V by 1 base and J by 13 bases, and 14 bases separated the two germline ends. Germline V CDR1 and CDR2: MNHEY, SVGEGT.